These T cell receptor beta chains were read from a single sample in a study of cytomegalovirus exposure and HLA in healthy donors. Assay: immunoSEQ multiplex PCR; the TCRdb copy retains only in-frame clones and omits some. The sample holds some 93,000 clones, about 78% seen once. Material: PBMCs. All receptors derive from a middle-aged woman in good health and CMV-seronegative. Both conserved end residues are part of each CDR3. A D gene is named only where the DNA matches it firmly. Clone size is given for some rows only: seen once, a few or many times, or a class if the clone is expanded.

j_call v_call clone_size d_call cdr3_aa cdr3_nt
TRBJ1-5 TRBV19 NA NA CASRTGRSSNQPQHF TGTGCCAGCCGTACAGGGAGAAGTAGCAATCAGCCCCAGCATTTT
TRBJ2-7 TRBV5-6 NA NA CASSLGLVSSYEQYF TGTGCCAGCAGCTTGGGACTAGTCAGCTCCTACGAGCAGTACTTC
TRBJ1-1 TRBV19 NA TRBD1 CASIPRGQVMNTEAFF TGTGCCAGTATTCCACGAGGACAGGTCATGAACACTGAAGCTTTCTTT
TRBJ1-2 TRBV6-5 few NA CASTTRGGDYGYTF TGTGCCAGCACTACCAGAGGGGGAGACTATGGCTACACCTTC
TRBJ2-4 TRBV11-2 NA NA CASSSRDIQYF TGTGCCAGCAGCTCGAGGGACATTCAGTACTTC
TRBJ1-6 TRBV30 NA TRBD1 CAWSGDSASALHF TGTGCCTGGAGTGGGGACAGTGCATCCGCCCTCCACTTT
TRBJ1-5 TRBV29-1 few NA CSVGDSPNQPQHF TGCAGCGTTGGTGACAGCCCAAATCAGCCCCAGCATTTT
TRBJ2-5 TRBV5-1 few TRBD1 CASSLRQGAGETQYF TGCGCCAGCAGCTTGCGACAGGGGGCAGGGGAGACCCAGTACTTC
TRBJ1-5 TRBV30 few NA CAWSRREGVGIQPQHF TGTGCCTGGAGTAGGAGGGAGGGTGTAGGAATTCAGCCCCAGCATTTT
TRBJ2-7 TRBV5-6 few TRBD2 CASSFGTSDEQYF TGTGCCAGCAGCTTCGGGACTAGCGACGAGCAGTACTTC
TRBJ2-1 TRBV5-5 NA NA CASSGEGRGSYNEQFF TGTGCCAGCAGCGGGGAAGGCAGGGGCTCCTACAATGAGCAGTTCTTC